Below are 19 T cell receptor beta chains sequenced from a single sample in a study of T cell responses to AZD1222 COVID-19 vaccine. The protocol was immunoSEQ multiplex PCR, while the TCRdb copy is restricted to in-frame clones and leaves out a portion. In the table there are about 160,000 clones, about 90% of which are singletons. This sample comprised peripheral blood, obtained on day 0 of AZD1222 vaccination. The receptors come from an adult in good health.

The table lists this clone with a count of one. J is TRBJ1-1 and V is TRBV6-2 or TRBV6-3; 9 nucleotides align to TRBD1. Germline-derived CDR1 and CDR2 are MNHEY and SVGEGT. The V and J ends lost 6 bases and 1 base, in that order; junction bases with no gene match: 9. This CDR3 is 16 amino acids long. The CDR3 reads CASRYKGQGRNTEAFF. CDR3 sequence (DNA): TGTGCCAGCAGGTACAAGGGACAGGGCCGGAACACTGAAGCTTTCTTT.

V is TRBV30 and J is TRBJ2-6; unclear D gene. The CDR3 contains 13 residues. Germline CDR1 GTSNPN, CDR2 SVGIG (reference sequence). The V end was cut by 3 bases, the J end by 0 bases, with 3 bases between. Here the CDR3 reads CAWSYSGANVLTF. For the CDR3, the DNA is TGTGCCTGGAGCTACTCTGGGGCCAACGTCCTGACTTTC.

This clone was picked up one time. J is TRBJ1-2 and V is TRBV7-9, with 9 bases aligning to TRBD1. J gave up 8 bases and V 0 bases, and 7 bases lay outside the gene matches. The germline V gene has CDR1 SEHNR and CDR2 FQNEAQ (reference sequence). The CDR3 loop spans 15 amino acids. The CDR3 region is CASSLAPGQGGGYTF. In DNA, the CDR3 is TGTGCCAGCAGCTTAGCCCCGGGACAGGGAGGAGGCTACACCTTC. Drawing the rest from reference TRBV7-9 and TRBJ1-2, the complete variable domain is DTGVSQNPRHKITKRGQNVTFRCDPISEHNRLYWYRQTLGQGPEFLTYFQNEAQLEKSRLLSDRFSAERPKGSFSTLEIQRTEQGDSAMYLCASSLAPGQGGGYTFGSGTRLTVV.

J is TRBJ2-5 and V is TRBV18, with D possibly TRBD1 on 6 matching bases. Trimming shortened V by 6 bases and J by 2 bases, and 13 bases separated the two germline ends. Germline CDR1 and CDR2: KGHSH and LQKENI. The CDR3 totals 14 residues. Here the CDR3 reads CASSSTGWQETQYF. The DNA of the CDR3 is TGTGCCAGCTCGTCAACAGGGTGGCAAGAGACCCAGTACTTC.

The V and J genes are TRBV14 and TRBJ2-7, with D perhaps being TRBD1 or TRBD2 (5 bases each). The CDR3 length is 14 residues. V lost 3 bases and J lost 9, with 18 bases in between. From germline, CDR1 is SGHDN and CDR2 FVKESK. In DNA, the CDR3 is TGTGCCAGCAGCCAGGGACCGGTAGGTGGTGGGCAGTACTTC. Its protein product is CASSQGPVGGGQYF.

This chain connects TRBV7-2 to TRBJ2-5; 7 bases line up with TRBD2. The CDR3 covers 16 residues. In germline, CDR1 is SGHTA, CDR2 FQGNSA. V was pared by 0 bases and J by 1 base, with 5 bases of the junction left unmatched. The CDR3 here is CASSLAAGASQETQYF. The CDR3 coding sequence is TGTGCCAGCAGCTTAGCGGCGGGAGCATCCCAAGAGACCCAGTACTTC.

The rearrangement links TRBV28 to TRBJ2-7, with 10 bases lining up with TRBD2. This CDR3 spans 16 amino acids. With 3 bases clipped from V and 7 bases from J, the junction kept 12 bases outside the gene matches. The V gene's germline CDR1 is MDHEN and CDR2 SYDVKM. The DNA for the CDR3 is TGTGCCAGCAGTTTCATAACTAGCGGGACTACAAGGGAGCAGTACTTC. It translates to CASSFITSGTTREQYF.

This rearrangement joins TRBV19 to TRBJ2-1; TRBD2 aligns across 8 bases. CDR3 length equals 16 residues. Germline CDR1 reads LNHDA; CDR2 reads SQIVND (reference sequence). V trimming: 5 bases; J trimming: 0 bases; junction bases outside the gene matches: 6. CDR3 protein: CASSSTSVNSYNEQFF. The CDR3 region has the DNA TGTGCCAGTAGTTCGACTAGCGTAAACTCCTACAATGAGCAGTTCTTC.

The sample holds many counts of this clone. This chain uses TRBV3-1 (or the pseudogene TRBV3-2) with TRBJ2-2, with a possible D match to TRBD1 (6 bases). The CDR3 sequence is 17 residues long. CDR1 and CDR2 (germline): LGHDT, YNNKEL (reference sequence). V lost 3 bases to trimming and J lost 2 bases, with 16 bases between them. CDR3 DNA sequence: TGTGCCAGCAGCCAGGCGCAGGGGCTCTTAAACACCGGGGAGCTGTTTTTT. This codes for CASSQAQGLLNTGELFF.

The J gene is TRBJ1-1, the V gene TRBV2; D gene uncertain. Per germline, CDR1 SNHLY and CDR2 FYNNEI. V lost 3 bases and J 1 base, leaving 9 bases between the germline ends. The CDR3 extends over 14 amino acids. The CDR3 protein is CASSDRTGNTEAFF. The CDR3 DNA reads TGTGCCAGCAGTGATCGGACGGGGAACACTGAAGCTTTCTTT.

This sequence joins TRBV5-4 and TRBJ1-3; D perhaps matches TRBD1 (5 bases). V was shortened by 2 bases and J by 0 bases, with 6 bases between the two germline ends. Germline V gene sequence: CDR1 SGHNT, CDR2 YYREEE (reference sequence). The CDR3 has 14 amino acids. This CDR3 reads CASSLQDSGNTIYF. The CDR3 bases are TGTGCCAGCAGCTTACAGGACTCTGGAAACACCATATATTTT.

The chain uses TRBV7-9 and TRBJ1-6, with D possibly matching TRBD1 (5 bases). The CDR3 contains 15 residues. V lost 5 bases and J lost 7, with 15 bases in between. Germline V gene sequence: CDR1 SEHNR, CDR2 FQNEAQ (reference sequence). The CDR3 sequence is CASSVYGAANSPLHF. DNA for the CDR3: TGTGCCAGCAGCGTGTATGGGGCTGCGAATTCACCCCTCCACTTT.

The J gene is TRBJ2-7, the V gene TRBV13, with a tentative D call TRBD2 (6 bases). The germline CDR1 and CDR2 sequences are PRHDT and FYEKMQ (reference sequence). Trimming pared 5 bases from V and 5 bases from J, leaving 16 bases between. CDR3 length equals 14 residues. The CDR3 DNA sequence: TGTGCCAGCAGCCCCCGGGAGCGGGTCCACGAGCAGTACTTC. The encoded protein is CASSPRERVHEQYF.

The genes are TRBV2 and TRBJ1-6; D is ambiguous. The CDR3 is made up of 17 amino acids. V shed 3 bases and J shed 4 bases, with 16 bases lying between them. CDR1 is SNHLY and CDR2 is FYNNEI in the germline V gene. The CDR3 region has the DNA TGTGCCAGCAGTGAGATAAACACGCCCACTTATAATTCACCCCTCCACTTT. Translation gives CASSEINTPTYNSPLHF.

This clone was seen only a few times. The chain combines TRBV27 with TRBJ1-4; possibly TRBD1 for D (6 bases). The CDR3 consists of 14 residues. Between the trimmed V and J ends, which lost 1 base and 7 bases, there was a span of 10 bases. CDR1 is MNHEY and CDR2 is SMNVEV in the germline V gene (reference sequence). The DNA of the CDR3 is TGTGCCAGCAGTTTATACCCAGGGGTTGAAAAACTGTTTTTT. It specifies CASSLYPGVEKLFF.

As DNA, the CDR3 is TGTGCCACCAGTGATCAAGACAGCCGCGAGCAGTACTTC. Translated: CATSDQDSREQYF. The rearrangement uses TRBV24-1 and TRBJ2-7; maybe TRBD1 (5 bases). Trimming pared 3 bases from V and 6 bases from J, leaving 11 bases between. CDR3 length: 13 residues. CDR1 KGHDR and CDR2 SFDVKD come from the germline V gene.

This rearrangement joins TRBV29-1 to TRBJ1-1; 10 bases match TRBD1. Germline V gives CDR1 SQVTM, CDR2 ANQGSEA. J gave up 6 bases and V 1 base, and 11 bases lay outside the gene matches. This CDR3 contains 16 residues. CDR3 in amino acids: CSVEGRGRDRGSEAFF. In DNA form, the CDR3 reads TGCAGCGTTGAAGGCAGGGGCCGGGACAGGGGTTCTGAAGCTTTCTTT.

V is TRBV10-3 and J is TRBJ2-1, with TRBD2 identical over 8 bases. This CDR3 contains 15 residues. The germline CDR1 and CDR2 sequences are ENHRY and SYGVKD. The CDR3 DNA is TGTACCACGCAACGAGCGGGAGAATCGGCCAATGAGCAGTTCTTC. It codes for CTTQRAGESANEQFF.

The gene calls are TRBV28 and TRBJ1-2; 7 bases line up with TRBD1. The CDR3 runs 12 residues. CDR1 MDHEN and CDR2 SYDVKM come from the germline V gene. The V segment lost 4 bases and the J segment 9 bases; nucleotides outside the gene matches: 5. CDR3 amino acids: CASSSGGSSYTF. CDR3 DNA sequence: TGTGCCAGCAGTTCAGGGGGTAGTAGCTACACCTTC.